These 15 T cell receptor beta chains were all obtained from the same sample, sequenced in a study of blood T cell repertoires in COVID-19. TCRdb's table, derived via immunoSEQ multiplex PCR, lists solely in-frame clones and lacks some. The table records approximately 44,000 clones, roughly three quarters of them present only once. The specimen sequenced was peripheral blood. These receptors all stem from a woman of 80 years or more with acute or convalescent COVID-19.

The J gene is TRBJ2-7, the V gene TRBV6-5, with TRBD2 matching 10 bases. The V gene's germline CDR1 is MNHEY and CDR2 SVGAGI. The CDR3 is 15 residues long. V dropped 2 bases and J dropped 4; count of bases not matched to a gene: 5. The CDR3 loop is CASSYGLAGVYEQYF. Written as DNA, the CDR3 is TGTGCCAGCAGTTACGGGCTAGCGGGAGTATACGAGCAGTACTTC.

In the case of this clone: Within the sample, other DNA sequences also encode this same CDR3. The V and J genes are TRBV3-1 (or the pseudogene TRBV3-2) and TRBJ2-1; no clear D. The germline V gene encodes CDR1 LGHDT and CDR2 YNNKEL (reference sequence). The CDR3 is 14 residues long. V lost 6 bases and J 5 bases, leaving 14 bases between the germline ends. The DNA for the CDR3 is TGTGCCAGCAGTCAAAGTACTCTTCACAATGAGCAGTTCTTC. It specifies CASSQSTLHNEQFF.

Comment on this clone: One junction end disagrees with the germline gene, perhaps due to a read error. This chain uses TRBV5-4 with TRBJ2-7, with 9 bases identical to TRBD1. The CDR3 is made up of 13 amino acids. Germline V CDR1 and CDR2: SGHNT, YYREEE (reference sequence). In DNA form, the CDR3 reads TGTGCCAGCAGTTTGGACAGGGGTTACGAGCAGTACTTC. This encodes CASSLDRGYEQYF.

The rearrangement links TRBV11-2 to TRBJ2-1, with 9 bases lining up with TRBD2. This CDR3 contains 15 residues. Germline CDR1 is SGHAT and CDR2 is FQNNGV. V lost 2 bases and J lost 8; bases outside the gene matches: 7. Here the CDR3 reads CASSLFGTSLHEQFF. The CDR3 DNA is TGTGCCAGCAGCTTATTCGGGACTAGCCTTCATGAGCAGTTCTTC.

This clone was observed a handful of times. This chain links TRBV2 with TRBJ1-2, with 8 bases that match TRBD1. V lost 6 bases to trimming and J lost 3 bases; unmatched junction nucleotides: 9. CDR1 and CDR2 from the germline V gene are SNHLY and FYNNEI. There are 15 residues in the CDR3. CDR3: CASSEFRGLDYGYTF. CDR3 coding DNA: TGTGCCAGCAGCGAGTTCAGGGGGCTGGACTATGGCTACACCTTC. Full variable domain (outside the CDR3, taken from reference TRBV2 and TRBJ1-2): EPEVTQTPSHQVTQMGQEVILRCVPISNHLYFYWYRQILGQKVEFLVSFYNNEISEKSEIFDDQFSVERPDGSNFTLKIRSTKLEDSAMYFCASSEFRGLDYGYTFGSGTRLTVV.

The chain links TRBV19 to TRBJ1-5; the match to TRBD1 covers 9 bases. Germline V gene lookup returns CDR1 LNHDA and CDR2 SQIVND (reference sequence). The CDR3 length is 16 residues. Trimming removed 4 bases from V and 6 bases from J; junction bases left unmatched: 10. This chain's CDR3 is CASSRGTGGAVQPQHF. The CDR3 DNA reads TGTGCCAGTAGTAGGGGAACAGGGGGCGCGGTTCAGCCCCAGCATTTT.

The chain employs TRBV18 and TRBJ1-6; the match to TRBD1 covers 8 bases. This CDR3 spans 15 amino acids. Germline values: CDR1 KGHSH, CDR2 LQKENI. V was pared by 2 bases and J by 4 bases, with 1 base of the junction left unmatched. The CDR3, as DNA: TGTGCCAGCTCACCAGGACAGGGTTATAATTCACCCCTCCACTTT. The encoded protein is CASSPGQGYNSPLHF.

The chain carries TRBV14 and TRBJ1-3, with a tentative D call TRBD1 (6 bases). Germline V gives CDR1 SGHDN, CDR2 FVKESK. V dropped 1 base and J dropped 0 bases, with 16 bases sitting between them. CDR3 length equals 18 residues. The CDR3 DNA reads as TGTGCCAGCAGCCAAGGCCCCGGACAGCTAATCTCTGGAAACACCATATATTTT. The encoded protein is CASSQGPGQLISGNTIYF.

This chain connects TRBV3-1 (or the pseudogene TRBV3-2) to TRBJ1-1, with D hard to call. Between the trimmed V and J ends, which lost 8 bases and 7 bases, there was a span of 14 bases. CDR1 and CDR2 from the germline V gene are LGHDT and YNNKEL (reference sequence). The CDR3 consists of 12 residues. DNA of the CDR3: TGTGCCAGCGGGCCCTTGGGAGGTGAAGCTTTCTTT. Its translation is CASGPLGGEAFF.

The J gene is TRBJ2-5, the V gene TRBV7-2; TRBD1 aligns across 8 bases. This CDR3 contains 15 residues. Unmatched junction bases numbered 9, after V lost 5 bases and J lost 4 bases. The germline CDR1 and CDR2 sequences are SGHTA and FQGNSA. The CDR3 DNA is TGTGCCAGCAGCCCTCGGGGCACAGGGGGAGAGACCCAGTACTTC. Its protein product is CASSPRGTGGETQYF.

This chain connects TRBV9 to TRBJ2-5; TRBD2 matches 15 bases. Trimming took 3 bases from V and 2 from J; bases not matched to a gene: 5. Germline loops: CDR1 SGDLS, CDR2 YYNGEE. The CDR3 has 17 amino acids. CDR3 sequence: CASSAGLAGGGQETQYF. As DNA, the CDR3 is TGTGCCAGCAGCGCGGGACTAGCGGGAGGAGGGCAAGAGACCCAGTACTTC. The full variable domain, completed using reference TRBV9 and TRBJ2-5, is DSGVTQTPKHLITATGQRVTLRCSPRSGDLSVYWYQQSLDQGLQFLIQYYNGEERAKGNILERFSAQQFPDLHSELNLSSLELGDSALYFCASSAGLAGGGQETQYFGPGTRLLVL.

A few counts support this clone. This chain connects TRBV7-2 to TRBJ1-1; D call uncertain. Germline lookup yields CDR1 SGHTA and CDR2 FQGNSA. This CDR3 region has 11 residues. Between the trimmed V and J ends, which lost 1 base and 11 bases, there was a span of 8 bases. CDR3 sequence reads: CASSLEFRAFF. The CDR3 nucleotides are TGTGCCAGCAGCTTAGAATTCAGGGCTTTCTTT.

The chain uses TRBV18 and TRBJ2-7; D not certain. CDR3 length equals 14 residues. Germline V gives CDR1 KGHSH, CDR2 LQKENI. Trimming took off 2 bases at V and 3 bases at J, with 11 bases between the two ends. CDR3 nucleotide sequence: TGTGCCAGCTCACCAAGCCCGATACTCTACGAGCAGTACTTC. As protein: CASSPSPILYEQYF.

This clone occurred a few times. V gene TRBV3-1 (or the pseudogene TRBV3-2) combines with J gene TRBJ1-5; 9 bases match TRBD1. The CDR3 extends over 14 amino acids. Trimming removed 5 bases from V and 11 bases from J; junction bases left unmatched: 10. Germline V gene data show CDR1 as LGHDT and CDR2 as YNNKEL (reference sequence). CDR3 residues: CASSAGGQGLTQHF. CDR3 coding DNA: TGTGCCAGCAGCGCAGGGGGACAGGGCCTAACCCAGCATTTT.

This chain's CDR3 is CSASEINWNTEAFF. CDR3 DNA: TGCAGTGCTAGTGAGATAAACTGGAACACTGAAGCTTTCTTT. The V and J genes are TRBV20-1 and TRBJ1-1; D not resolved. This CDR3 has 14 residues. Germline values: CDR1 DFQATT, CDR2 SNEGSKA (reference sequence). V lost 3 bases and J 1 base, leaving 12 bases between the germline ends.